The source of this TCR beta chain is a study of cytomegalovirus exposure and HLA in healthy donors (dated by TCRdb to 2016 to 2017). Regarding the research as a whole: In an earlier analysis of roughly 590 of the donors, 250 to 350 Gb of sequence data and 120 million or so unique TCR beta sequences from about 179 million T cells were reported. An early release that covered about 600 HLA-typed donors contained approximately 300 gigabases of sequencing data and around 85 million unique TCR sequences. Among the approximately 400 genotyped donors, about 83% belonged to the genetic ancestry cluster associated with self-reported Caucasian donors. The aim of the study was to test whether cataloging public T cell receptors could identify signatures of past pathogen exposure. The study profiled the T cell repertoires of hundreds of subjects by immunosequencing and related them to cytomegalovirus serostatus. Besides the first cohort of around 700 subjects, a separate validation cohort made up of over 100 different subjects was used. To predict cytomegalovirus infection status, the study combined high-throughput TCR immunosequencing, statistical association of individual TCRs with disease status, and machine learning. A later analysis re-analyzed previously published TCR beta repertoires from several hundred donors and added high-resolution HLA genotyping to study TCR occurrence patterns. In the later analysis, no new phenotypic data were used to find candidate immune exposures; instead, reliance was placed on TCR beta sequences and their occurrence across donors. An earlier analysis of 500 to 650 of the donors applied high-throughput TCR beta sequencing to assess whether each TCR beta V gene segment acted as functional or pseudogenic. Donor age, sex, ethnicity and CMV serostatus were collected together with the repertoire data. Genome-wide SNP genotypes for about 65% of the 666 donors were used in a later genetic analysis, which treated that subset as a discovery cohort. Every repertoire in the discovery cohort had been generated on one and the same sequencing platform. HLA typing covered class I and class II loci at four-digit resolution. The number of donors typed differed by locus, with 629-630 for A, B, C, DRB1 and DQB1, roughly 520 for DQA1, 600 to 610 for DPA1, and some 470 for DPB1. Because of strong linkage in the cohort, roughly five DR-DQ haplotypes were treated as single units for association and clustering. Among some 400 genotyped donors of the cohort, an average of roughly 230,000 unique TCR beta nucleotide sequences was sequenced per donor, of which roughly 17% were non-productive. What the research found in general, with its limitations: At a false discovery rate of 0.05, a later analysis linked approximately 18,000 TCR beta sequences to specific HLA alleles. An earlier analysis of approximately 570 of the donors showed that most TCR beta V segments appeared in productive rearrangements either about 90% or about 30% of the time, which broadly matched IMGT annotations. Strong co-occurrence of HLA alleles, especially DR and DQ, made assigning TCR associations to individual alleles difficult. Three of the identified cytomegalovirus-associated TCR beta chains were confirmed in vitro to be specific for cytomegalovirus antigens. In a later analysis, most CMV-associated TCR beta chains were found to appear HLA-restricted, with HLA associations seemingly driven largely by CMV exposure. The cohort was sequenced for TCR beta chains only, and without alpha or paired-chain data the features that could be detected were limited. For the cohort, immune exposure information was limited to CMV serostatus. Because counts were too low, more than 15 rarely observed V segments, including chromosome 9 orphons, were excluded from the earlier analysis of around 640 of the donors. A later genetic analysis reported fewer N-insertions in productive TCRs among donors in an Asian-associated ancestry cluster than the approximately 700-donor mean. A cluster of highly shared sequence variants was judged likely to be a technical artifact of the sequencing pipeline. The 87-base-pair reads could not distinguish some IMGT-functional V segments, including TRBV6-2 and TRBV6-3, so those segments were excluded. While some public TCRs were present in many individuals, most TCR sequences turned up only very rarely across donors. Correlated functional status among segregating V segments might be attributable to linkage disequilibrium, but an unknown experimental factor could not be ruled out. The authors suggested that the approach could potentially be extended to other disease states and immunological phenotypes. Roughly uniform sequencing depth across donors was assumed in presence/absence analyses, although this assumption may not hold. In a later analysis, several top co-occurrence clusters were reported to appear linked to parvovirus B19, influenza, CMV and Epstein-Barr virus. In a later analysis, the rate of TCR association differed among HLA loci, with DRB1 alleles having the most associated TCRs and HLA-C alleles having the fewest. A further reported finding was that TCR beta sequences accurately predicted the HLA-A and HLA-B alleles for most subjects in the first cohort. Because HLA typing was unavailable for some donors at each locus, only the typed subset was used in association tests. In both the original and validation cohorts, the classifier was reported to diagnose cytomegalovirus status with high specificity and sensitivity. In a later analysis, HLA-associated TCR beta chains showed more clonal expansion and lower generation probabilities than non-associated chains that were equally common. A total of some 180 TCR beta chains were listed by the study as associated with cytomegalovirus. A later genetic analysis associated a missense DCLRE1C variant with V-gene and J-gene trimming of TCR beta chains, and an independent cohort replicated the association.

The cohort was made up of 500 to 850 healthy bone marrow donors. At the time of sampling, all cohort members were nominally healthy, though unrecorded immune exposures were likely present. The donor was CMV seropositive and belonged to the group of over 250 seropositive cohort members. Each donor provided a peripheral blood sample, and peripheral blood mononuclear cells were used for TCR beta sequencing. Genomic DNA extraction from the blood cell samples was performed with the Qiagen DNeasy Blood Extraction Kit. CDR3 length: 14 amino acids, cysteine to phenylalanine. Only the CDR3 DNA is retained, 42 bases long and in frame from the first base. CDR1 MDHEN and CDR2 SYDVKM were looked up in the germline V gene. V is pared back by 5 bases and J by 4 bases, with 15 bases lying between the germline termini. The method was the immunoSEQ multiplex PCR assay. A mixture of 60 forward primers for TCR Vbeta segments and 13 reverse primers for TCR Jbeta segments was used in the multiplex PCR. The CDR3 region of rearranged TCR beta genes was amplified from genomic DNA by a multiplex PCR assay. The amplified TCR beta libraries were sequenced on the Illumina HiSeq System as 87-base-pair reads. In the paper's pipeline: Across the roughly 640 repertoires, a later analysis counted roughly 84 million unique TCR beta chains, approximately 12 million of which were shared by at least two donors. Raw reads were error-corrected and collapsed into unique sequences with a nearest-neighbor algorithm that merged closely related sequences to remove PCR and sequencing errors. To assign V, D and J gene segments, CDR3 sequences were aligned to IMGT reference sequences. Each retained sequence needed at least a six-nucleotide match to both a V gene segment and a J gene segment. Rearrangements were classified as productive when the CDR3 lacked stop codons and remained in frame with V and J, and all other rearrangements were classified as non-productive. CDR3 was defined according to IMGT convention as the region running from the second conserved V-encoded cysteine to the conserved J-encoded phenylalanine. Sequences without an unambiguous match to a single V gene segment were excluded from the earlier analysis of several hundred of the donors. In an earlier analysis of approximately 500 of the donors, a V segment was called functional when productive rearrangements were above 56.7%, and segregating when the standard deviation between donors exceeded 5%. A statistical classification framework was built for diagnosing cytomegalovirus status from the catalog of TCR beta chain sequences. In a later analysis, TCR nucleotide sequences were compared against IMGT/GENE-DB human TR gene sequences so that V and J genes could be assigned. Using the TCRdist pipeline, a later analysis assigned CDR3 sequences along with most-parsimonious VDJ recombination scenarios. In a later analysis, each TCR beta chain was defined by its CDR3 amino acid sequence together with its V-gene family, and reads without a unique V-gene family were excluded. As a way to deal with suspected cross-contamination and a sequencing artifact, a later analysis dropped 450 to 600 nucleotide sequences that were highly shared and had low generation probability. In a later analysis, a clonal expansion index was calculated for each public chain from normalized within-repertoire ranks of inferred template counts. In a later analysis, generation probabilities were computed with a VDJ recombination model fitted to out-of-frame rearrangements, and the resulting probabilities were checked against IGoR. Hypergeometric tests were used in a later analysis to score TCR-TCR, TCR-HLA and TCR-CMV co-occurrence, with a repertoire-size bias correction applied to the TCR pairs. In a later analysis, false discovery rates were estimated by permuting HLA or CMV assignments 20 times. In a later analysis, co-occurring TCRs were grouped using DBSCAN, with TCRdist sequence similarity added in when clustering inside HLA-allele-positive subsets. Repertoires with fewer than 30,000 or more than 120,000 public chains, plus five repertoires with anomalous nucleotide sharing, were excluded from co-occurrence clustering. Held by TCRdb, this immuneACCESS table contains in-frame sequences only and omits some clones. Under half of the omission traces to an unresolved V gene where checked; the cause of the rest is unknown. That table furnishes V, J and clone size, whereas the DNA furnished D and trimming. The sample contains some 200,000 clones, around a tenth of them found a single time. The ten largest clones capture approximately 1.5% of the sample.

Points on this clone: Its recognized antigen is unknown. No base qualities exist here, and no much larger clone lies one base off it.

The receptor was isolated from a woman in her 30s in good health and CMV-seropositive. The sample taken for sequencing was PBMCs. The receptor chain draws on TRBV28 and TRBJ2-7; TRBD1 could be the D gene, as 6 bases match. The nucleotides read TGTGCCAGCAGTCCCTTTAAGGGGGTGTACGAGCAGTACTTC. Its amino acids are CASSPFKGVYEQYF. Outside the CDR3, residues come from the reference TRBV28 and TRBJ2-7 proteins, so the full variable domain is: DVKVTQSSRYLVKRTGEKVFLECVQDMDHENMFWYRQDPGLGLRLIYFSYDVKMKEKGDIPEGYSVSREKKERFSLILESASTNQTSMYLCASSPFKGVYEQYFGPGTRLTVT.